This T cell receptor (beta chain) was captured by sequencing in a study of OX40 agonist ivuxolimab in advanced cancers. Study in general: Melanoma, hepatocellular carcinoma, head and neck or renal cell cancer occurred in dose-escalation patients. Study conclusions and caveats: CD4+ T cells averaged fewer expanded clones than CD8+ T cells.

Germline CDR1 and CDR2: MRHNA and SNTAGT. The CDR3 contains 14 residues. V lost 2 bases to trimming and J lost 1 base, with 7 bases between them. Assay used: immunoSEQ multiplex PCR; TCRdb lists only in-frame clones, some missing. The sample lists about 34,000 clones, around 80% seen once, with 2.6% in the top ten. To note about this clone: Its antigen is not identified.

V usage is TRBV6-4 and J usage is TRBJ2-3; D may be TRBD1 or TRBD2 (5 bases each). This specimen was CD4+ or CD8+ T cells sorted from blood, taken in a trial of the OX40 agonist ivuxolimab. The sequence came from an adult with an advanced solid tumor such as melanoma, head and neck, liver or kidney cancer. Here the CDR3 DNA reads TGTGCCAGCAGTGACAGGGGAGGCACAGATACGCAGTATTTT. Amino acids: CASSDRGGTDTQYF.